Following are 7 T cell receptor beta chains from one sample sequenced in a study of T cell repertoires in cytomegalovirus infection. TCRdb processed the reads anew with MiXCR; each CDR3 protein has one entry. The sample records tens of thousands of distinct CDR3 sequences, about 3.8% being singletons. Sequenced material: PBMCs. The receptors were sampled from a human donor in good health (CMV status not recorded). Some clones in this sample may be carry-over from other donors' samples.

This clonotype was observed many times. The chain is built from TRBV5-6 and TRBJ1-6; no clear D. The V and J ends lost 1 base and 10 bases respectively, with 6 bases between them. Germline V gene data show CDR1 as SGHDT and CDR2 as YYEEEE. This CDR3 spans 12 amino acids. In DNA form, the CDR3 reads TGTGCCAGCAGCTTGTTAGCCTCACCCCTCCACTTT. This translates into CASSLLASPLHF. The entire variable domain, with the rest obtained from reference TRBV5-6 and TRBJ1-6, is as follows: DAGVTQSPTHLIKTRGQQVTLRCSPKSGHDTVSWYQQALGQGPQFIFQYYEEEERQRGNFPDRFSGHQFPNYSSELNVNALLLGDSALYLCASSLLASPLHFGNGTRLTVT.

This clonotype was detected many times. The rearrangement links TRBV12-3 or TRBV12-4 to TRBJ2-5; 9 bases fit TRBD2. J was trimmed by 5 bases and V by 3 bases; bases with no gene match: 13. The CDR3 is 17 amino acids. CDR3 bases: TGTGCCAGCAGTTTGCGTCTAGCGGGGCCTCCTCGGGAGACCCAGTACTTC. Its translation is CASSLRLAGPPRETQYF.

This clonotype was seen ten or more times. The chain has TRBV7-8 and TRBJ1-5; possibly TRBD1 for D (6 bases). Deletions cut 5 bases from V and 2 bases from J, with 28 bases between. The CDR3 consists of 20 residues. Germline lookup yields CDR1 SGHVS and CDR2 FQNEAQ. CDR3 nucleotide sequence: TGTGCCAGCAGCCTTCCGAAAGACAGGTCCTCGGCGAGAGGCAATCAGCCCCAGCATTTT. It encodes CASSLPKDRSSARGNQPQHF. Looking up the rest from reference TRBV7-8 and TRBJ1-5 gives the full variable domain: GAGVSQSPRYKVAKRGQDVALRCDPISGHVSLFWYQQALGQGPEFLTYFQNEAQLDKSGLPSDRFFAERPEGSVSTLKIQRTQQEDSAVYLCASSLPKDRSSARGNQPQHFGDGTRLSIL.

This clonotype was observed at least ten times. The V and J genes are TRBV12-3 or TRBV12-4 and TRBJ1-5; no reliable D call. This CDR3 contains 15 residues. V was cut by 1 base and J by 6 bases, with 13 bases left in between. CDR3 coding DNA: TGTGCCAGCAGTTTAGAGGAGGGCCGGGGTCAGCCCCAGCATTTT. Amino acid sequence: CASSLEEGRGQPQHF.

This clonotype was observed at least ten times. The V gene is TRBV5-1, the J gene TRBJ1-1; weak D call: TRBD1 (5 bases). The CDR3 totals 14 residues. The V and J ends lost 0 bases and 1 base respectively, with 7 bases between them. CDR1 SGHRS and CDR2 YFSETQ come from the germline V gene. CDR3 sequence: CASSLDRTNTEAFF. CDR3 nucleotide sequence: TGCGCCAGCAGCTTGGACAGGACGAACACTGAAGCTTTCTTT.

This clonotype came up many times. The chain joins TRBV7-9 to TRBJ2-3; D uncertain. Trimming stripped 7 bases from V and 0 bases from J, with 11 bases between. Looked up from germline, CDR1 is SEHNR and CDR2 is FQNEAQ (reference sequence). The CDR3 is made up of 14 amino acids. CDR3 sequence (DNA): TGTGCCAGCACCCATAGTTCGAGCACAGATACGCAGTATTTT. Residues: CASTHSSSTDTQYF.

This clonotype was counted at least ten times. The rearrangement links TRBV28 to TRBJ2-5; a weak D match, TRBD2 (6 bases). In germline, CDR1 is MDHEN, CDR2 SYDVKM. V shed 5 bases and J shed 3 bases, with 19 bases lying between them. This CDR3 comprises 16 residues. CDR3 loop: CASSTPGTHIKETQYF. CDR3 DNA: TGTGCCAGCAGTACACCGGGGACTCATATCAAAGAGACCCAGTACTTC.